One and the same sample provided the 13 T cell receptor beta chains below, sequenced in a study of T cell repertoires in cytomegalovirus infection. No antigen is known for these receptors. TCRdb processed the reads anew with MiXCR; each CDR3 protein has one entry. Seen here are about 770,000 distinct CDR3 sequences, 25% to 35% observed once, and the top ten hold roughly 13%. The sample in question was cultured CD8+ T cells from PBMCs, obtained from culture after CMV antigen stimulation. These receptors all come from a human donor in good health (CMV status not recorded). Some clones in this sample may be carry-over from other donors' samples.

The rearrangement links TRBV20-1 to TRBJ2-1; 9 bases map to TRBD1. The CDR3 is 16 residues long. Trimming cost V 0 bases and J 7 bases; bases outside gene matches: 10. Germline V gene data show CDR1 as DFQATT and CDR2 as SNEGSKA (reference sequence). The DNA for the CDR3 is TGCAGTGCTAGAGATCGGGGACAGGGAGCGGGTAATGAGCAGTTCTTC. Amino acids: CSARDRGQGAGNEQFF.

A few counts support this clonotype. This rearrangement joins TRBV7-9 to TRBJ2-7; D is undetermined. Germline-derived CDR1 and CDR2 are SEHNR and FQNEAQ (reference sequence). The CDR3 is 12 residues long. V was shortened by 3 bases and J by 6 bases, with 9 bases between the two germline ends. This CDR3 is CASSFNRSEQYV. Here the CDR3 DNA reads TGTGCCAGCAGCTTTAACCGGAGCGAGCAGTACGTC.

In this sample, this clonotype turned up many times. The genes are TRBV7-8 and TRBJ1-2; 11 nucleotides line up with TRBD1. CDR1 is SGHVS and CDR2 is FQNEAQ in the germline V gene. Unmatched junction bases numbered 15, after V lost 5 bases and J lost 7 bases. This CDR3 region has 17 residues. CDR3 loop: CASSVTFRTGGNSGYTF. For the CDR3, the DNA is TGTGCCAGCAGCGTTACATTCCGGACAGGGGGCAATAGTGGCTACACCTTC.

This clonotype appeared a few times. The gene calls are TRBV6-4 and TRBJ1-2; D unresolved. With 6 bases removed from V and 0 bases from J, the gap between germline ends came to 14 bases. Germline V CDR1 and CDR2: MRHNA, SNTAGT. This CDR3 has 15 residues. The CDR3 nucleotides are TGTGCCAGCAGCAACACCTACGGAGCTAACTATGGCTACACCTTC. Its translation: CASSNTYGANYGYTF.

CDR3 in amino acids: CASSLGAEGTDTQYF. The CDR3 DNA is TGTGCCAGCAGCTTAGGGGCGGAGGGCACAGATACGCAGTATTTT. The genes are TRBV7-6 and TRBJ2-3; maybe TRBD2 (5 bases). V was clipped by 1 base and J by 1 base, with 9 bases between them. CDR3 size: 15 residues. Germline loops: CDR1 SGHVS, CDR2 FNYEAQ.

This clonotype appeared many times. This chain connects TRBV6-1 to TRBJ1-1, with unresolved D. This CDR3 has 15 amino acids. With 7 bases removed from V and 4 bases from J, the gap between germline ends came to 19 bases. Germline V gives CDR1 MNHNS, CDR2 SASEGT. The CDR3: CASKLIGIGGTEAFF. In DNA, the CDR3 is TGTGCCAGCAAACTCATCGGGATCGGTGGCACTGAAGCTTTCTTT.

The chain combines TRBV6-1 with TRBJ1-2, with a weak D call TRBD1 (6 bases). V was cut by 6 bases and J by 2 bases, with 13 bases left in between. Germline V gene data show CDR1 as MNHNS and CDR2 as SASEGT. This CDR3 contains 14 residues. The CDR3 DNA follows: TGTGCCAGCAGGGACAGAGGTCGAAACTATGGCTACACCTTC. Its protein product is CASRDRGRNYGYTF.

In this sample, this clonotype turned up many times. The chain links TRBV2 to TRBJ2-4; 8 bases line up with TRBD2. J lost 13 bases, V lost 1 base, and 12 bases had no gene match. CDR1 is SNHLY, CDR2 FYNNEI, per germline. This CDR3 is 15 amino acids long. The CDR3 region is CASSEVSYLAGLQYF. The CDR3 DNA reads TGTGCCAGCAGTGAAGTATCCTATCTAGCGGGCCTCCAGTACTTC.

V is TRBV10-3 and J is TRBJ2-2; no definite D call. The CDR3 is 12 amino acids. The V end lost 5 bases, the J end lost 5 bases, and 6 bases lay between the germline ends. Germline CDR1 reads ENHRY; CDR2 reads SYGVKD. The CDR3 region is CAISFTTGELFF. CDR3 coding DNA: TGTGCCATCAGTTTTACAACCGGGGAGCTGTTTTTT.

J is TRBJ2-1 and V is TRBV3-1, with 11 bases identical to TRBD1. Germline assignment: CDR1 LGHDT and CDR2 YNNKEL (reference sequence). With V trimmed by 6 bases and J by 5 bases, 3 bases remained unmatched. There are 14 residues in the CDR3. CDR3 coding DNA: TGTGCCAGCAGGAGGACAGGGGGCCACAATGAGCAGTTCTTC. This sequence encodes CASRRTGGHNEQFF.

The chain is built from TRBV7-9 and TRBJ1-5; possibly TRBD1 for D (6 bases). This CDR3 contains 12 residues. The V gene lost 8 bases and the J gene lost 7 bases, with 12 bases spanning the gap. In germline, CDR1 is SEHNR, CDR2 FQNEAQ (reference sequence). CDR3 DNA sequence: TGTGCCAGCGGAGGGGGGAGGCAGCCCCAGCATTTT. It encodes CASGGGRQPQHF.

This chain joins TRBV7-9 and TRBJ1-5; TRBD1 matches at 11 bases. In germline, CDR1 is SEHNR, CDR2 FQNEAQ (reference sequence). With V trimmed by 3 bases and J by 3 bases, 1 base remained unmatched. The CDR3 spans 15 residues. CDR3 protein: CASSLGQGDNQPQHF. CDR3 bases: TGTGCCAGCAGCTTGGGACAGGGGGACAATCAGCCCCAGCATTTT.

The chain recombines TRBV12-3 or TRBV12-4 with TRBJ2-5; D may be TRBD2 (6 bases). CDR3 length equals 15 residues. Trimming shortened V by 0 bases and J by 2 bases, and 10 bases separated the two germline ends. In nucleotides, the CDR3 is TGTGCCAGCAGTTTAGCGCGGGGACCTCAAGAGACCCAGTACTTC. Its protein product is CASSLARGPQETQYF.